This TCR beta chain comes out of a study of T cells after yellow fever vaccination. As for the study in general: Libraries from low-cell-number fractions were prepared with the SMART-Seq v4 Ultra Low Input RNA kit. The study's findings and limits: Only a small proportion of the clonotypes turned up in both the CD4 and the CD8 compartments, likely arising from convergent recombination. Reappearance after the booster was observed for most primary-vaccination clones (around 96% CD4, over 70% CD8).

Via MiXCR, TCRdb re-called the 5' RACE reads, giving one row per CDR3 protein. Of a few hundred thousand distinct CDR3 sequences in the sample, about 9.9% were seen once. Only a few counts were recorded for this clonotype. Antigen specificity is unknown. The germline V and J ends were trimmed by 5 bases and 5 bases, with 16 bases remaining between them. This CDR3 contains 15 residues. The sequences come from PBMCs, collected on the day of the first yellow fever vaccination. This TCR was recovered from a man between 18 and 29 years old who received the YFV17D yellow fever vaccine. The chain carries TRBV12-3 or TRBV12-4 and TRBJ1-3, with D hard to call. The CDR3 DNA follows: TGTGCCAGCAGTCCACTCCGGGGTGGTAGAAACACCATATATTTT. Translating gives CASSPLRGGRNTIYF.